The T cell receptor beta chain under discussion was sequenced for a study of CD4 T cells in relation to SARS-CoV-2 and coronaviruses. Across the study: Negative control cultures got HIV-1 Nef peptides or no peptide.

The table lists this clone with a count of one. Antigen: not known. CD4+ T cells from unexposed donors were obtained before the COVID-19 pandemic (2011-2018). After roughly ten days of culture, CD4+ T cells were isolated. Measured with immunoSEQ multiplex PCR; TCRdb has only the in-frame clones, and not every one. The table shows 18,000 or so clones, with 77% occurring only once. J lost 5 bases, V lost 5 bases, and 11 bases had no gene match. CDR1 is SEHNR, CDR2 FQNEAQ, per germline (reference sequence). This CDR3 has 15 amino acids. The chain couples TRBV7-9 to TRBJ2-5; 7 positions agree with TRBD2. This clonotype originated in a human donor in good health. Source material: CD4+ T cells from PBMCs, cultured in vitro. CDR3 nucleotide sequence: TGTGCCAGCAGCCCCCCAGGACGGGGGGAGGAGACCCAGTACTTC. This encodes CASSPPGRGEETQYF.